This T cell receptor (beta chain) was profiled in a study of CD8+ T cells in alopecia areata. Treatment defined: oral pan-JAK inhibitor, 5-10 mg twice daily. Both peripheral blood and punch biopsies of lesional scalp skin were obtained from patients who had alopecia areata. The CDR3 runs 16 residues. CDR1 and CDR2 (germline): LNHNV, YYDKDF (reference sequence). Trimming cost V 1 base and J 5 bases, with 15 bases left between them. Following RNA extraction, reverse transcription yielded cDNA that acted as the sequencing template. The data were produced by immunoSEQ multiplex PCR, yet TCRdb's version contains in-frame clones alone and is incomplete. The repertoire holds roughly 230,000 clones, with around 43% as singletons.

The receptor comes from a human donor with alopecia areata. The gene calls are TRBV15 and TRBJ1-5; possible D gene TRBD1, 5 bases. The sample consisted of CD4+ T cells sorted from blood, taken at approximately week 37, from a patient treated with tofacitinib. CDR3 DNA sequence: TGTGCCACCAGCAGAGCCGGGGGACTAGGCCATCAGCCCCAGCATTTT. It encodes CATSRAGGLGHQPQHF. The full variable domain, its missing parts supplied by reference TRBV15 and TRBJ1-5, is DAMVIQNPRYQVTQFGKPVTLSCSQTLNHNVMYWYQQKSSQAPKLLFHYYDKDFNNEADTPDNFQSRRPNTSFCFLDIRSPGLGDTAMYLCATSRAGGLGHQPQHFGDGTRLSIL.